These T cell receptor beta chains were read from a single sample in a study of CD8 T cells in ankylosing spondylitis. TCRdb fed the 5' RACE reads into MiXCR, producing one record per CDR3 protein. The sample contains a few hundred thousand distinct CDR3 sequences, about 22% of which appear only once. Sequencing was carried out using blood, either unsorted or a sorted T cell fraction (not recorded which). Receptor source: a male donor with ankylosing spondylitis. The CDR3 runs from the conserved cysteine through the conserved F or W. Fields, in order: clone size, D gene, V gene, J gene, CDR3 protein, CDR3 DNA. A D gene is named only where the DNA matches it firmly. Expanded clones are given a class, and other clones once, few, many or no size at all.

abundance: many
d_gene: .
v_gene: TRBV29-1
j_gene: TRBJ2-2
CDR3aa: CSVVVGAGGELFF
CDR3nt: TGCAGCGTTGTCGTAGGGGCTGGCGGGGAGCTGTTTTTT

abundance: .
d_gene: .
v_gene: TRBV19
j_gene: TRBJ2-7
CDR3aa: CASTQDGTLFSTAVQQYF
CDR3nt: TGTGCCAGTACCCAAGACGGGACGCTCTTCTCTACAGCCGTGCAGCAGTACTTC

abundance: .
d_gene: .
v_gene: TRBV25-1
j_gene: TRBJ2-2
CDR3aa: CASRQTNTGELFF
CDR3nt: TGTGCCAGCAGACAAACGAACACCGGGGAGCTGTTTTTT

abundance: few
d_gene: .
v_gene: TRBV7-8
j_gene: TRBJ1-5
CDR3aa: CASSLVVGPPHF
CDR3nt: TGTGCCAGCAGCTTAGTGGTAGGGCCGCCTCATTTT

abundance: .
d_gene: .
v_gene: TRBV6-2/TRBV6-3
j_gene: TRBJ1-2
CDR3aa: CASSYSGGSHGYTF
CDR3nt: TGTGCCAGCAGTTACTCGGGAGGATCCCATGGCTACACCTTC

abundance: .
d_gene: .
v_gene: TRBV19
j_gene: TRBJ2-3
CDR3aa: CASSMEKKGHTDTQYF
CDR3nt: TGTGCCAGTAGTATGGAAAAGAAGGGGCACACAGATACGCAGTATTTT

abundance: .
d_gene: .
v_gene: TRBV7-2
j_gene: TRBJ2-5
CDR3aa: CASSLVLVAQETQYF
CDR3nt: TGTGCCAGCAGCTTAGTGCTAGTGGCTCAAGAGACCCAGTACTTC

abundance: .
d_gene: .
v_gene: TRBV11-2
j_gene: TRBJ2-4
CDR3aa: CASSLEGVLVLTKNIQYF
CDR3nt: TGTGCCAGCAGCTTAGAGGGGGTACTCGTCTTAACCAAAAACATTCAGTACTTC

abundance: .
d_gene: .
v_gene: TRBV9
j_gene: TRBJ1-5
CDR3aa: CASSDGPGGQPQHF
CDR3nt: TGTGCCAGCAGCGACGGGCCGGGCGGACAGCCCCAGCATTTT

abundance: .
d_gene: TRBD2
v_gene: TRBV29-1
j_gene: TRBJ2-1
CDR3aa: CSVPPRRLAGHNEQFF
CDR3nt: TGCAGCGTTCCCCCGCGGAGGCTAGCGGGGCACAATGAGCAGTTCTTC

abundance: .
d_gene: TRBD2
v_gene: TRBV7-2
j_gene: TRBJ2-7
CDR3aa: CASSLGPSGMLQYF
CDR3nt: TGTGCCAGCAGCTTAGGTCCTAGCGGGATGCTTCAGTACTTC

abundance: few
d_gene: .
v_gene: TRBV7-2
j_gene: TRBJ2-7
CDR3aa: CASSLVAGLSTGYEQYF
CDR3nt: TGTGCCAGCAGCTTAGTTGCAGGGTTATCGACGGGCTACGAGCAGTACTTC

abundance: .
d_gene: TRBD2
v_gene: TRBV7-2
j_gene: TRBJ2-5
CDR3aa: CASSLGPSGRARETQYF
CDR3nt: TGTGCCAGCAGCTTAGGTCCTAGCGGGAGGGCAAGGGAGACCCAGTACTTC

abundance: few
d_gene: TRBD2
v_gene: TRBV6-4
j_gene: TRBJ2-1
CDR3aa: CASSVTSGLGNEQFF
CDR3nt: TGTGCCAGCAGTGTAACTAGCGGTTTGGGCAATGAGCAGTTCTTC

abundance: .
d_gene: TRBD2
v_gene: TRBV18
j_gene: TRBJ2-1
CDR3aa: CASSPIAGTPFNEQFF
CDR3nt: TGTGCCAGCTCACCTATAGCGGGGACCCCTTTCAATGAGCAGTTCTTC

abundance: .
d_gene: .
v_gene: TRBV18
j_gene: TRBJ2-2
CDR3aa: CASSPRMGMNTGELFF
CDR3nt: TGTGCCAGCTCACCACGTATGGGCATGAACACCGGGGAGCTGTTTTTT

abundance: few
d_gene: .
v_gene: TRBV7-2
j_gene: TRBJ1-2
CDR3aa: CASSLEGRRGYTF
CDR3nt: TGTGCCAGCAGCTTAGAGGGACGACGTGGCTACACCTTC

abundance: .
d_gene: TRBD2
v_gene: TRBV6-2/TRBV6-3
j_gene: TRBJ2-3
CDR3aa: CASSYWASGSLDTQYF
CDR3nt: TGTGCCAGCAGTTACTGGGCTAGCGGGAGCTTAGATACGCAGTATTTT

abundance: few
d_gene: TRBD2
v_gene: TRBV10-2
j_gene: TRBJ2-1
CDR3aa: CASSDASGRGGNEQFF
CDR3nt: TGCGCCAGCAGTGACGCTAGCGGGAGAGGGGGCAATGAGCAGTTCTTC

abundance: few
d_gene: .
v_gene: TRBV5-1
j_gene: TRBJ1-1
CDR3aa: CASSLGETNTEAFF
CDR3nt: TGCGCCAGCAGCTTGGGGGAGACGAACACTGAAGCTTTCTTT

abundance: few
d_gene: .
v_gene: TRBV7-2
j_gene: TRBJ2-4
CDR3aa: CASSVGSSGTNIQYF
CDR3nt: TGTGCCAGCAGCGTTGGATCGAGCGGCACAAACATTCAGTACTTC

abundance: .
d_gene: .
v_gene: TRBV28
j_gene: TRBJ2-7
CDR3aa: CASSSLRLNPSYEQYF
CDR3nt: TGTGCCAGCAGTTCCCTCCGCCTCAACCCCTCCTACGAGCAGTACTTC